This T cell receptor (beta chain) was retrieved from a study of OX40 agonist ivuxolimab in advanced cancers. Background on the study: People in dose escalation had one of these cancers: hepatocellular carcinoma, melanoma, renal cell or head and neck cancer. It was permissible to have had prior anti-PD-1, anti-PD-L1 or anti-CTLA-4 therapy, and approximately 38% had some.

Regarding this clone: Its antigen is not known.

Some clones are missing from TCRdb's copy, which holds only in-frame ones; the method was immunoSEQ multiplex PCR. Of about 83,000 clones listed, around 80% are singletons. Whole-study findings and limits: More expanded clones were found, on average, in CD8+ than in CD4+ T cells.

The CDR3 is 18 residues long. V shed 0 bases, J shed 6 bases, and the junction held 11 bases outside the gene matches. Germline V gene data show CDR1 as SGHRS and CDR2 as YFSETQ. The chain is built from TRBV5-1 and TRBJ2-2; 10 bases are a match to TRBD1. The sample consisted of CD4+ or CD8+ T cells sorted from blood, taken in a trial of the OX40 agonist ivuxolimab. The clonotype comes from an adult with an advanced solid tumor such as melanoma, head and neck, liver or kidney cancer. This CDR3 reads CASSLEVRDRGVSGELFF. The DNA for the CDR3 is TGCGCCAGCAGCTTGGAAGTAAGGGACAGGGGTGTCTCCGGGGAGCTGTTTTTT.